This T cell receptor beta chain came from a study of early T cells in non-severe SARS-CoV-2 infection. Study information: The sequenced material was bulk RNA from unsorted whole blood, and its chains were unpaired. General study findings and limits: Private and CD4 specificities were missed by VDJdb matching, skewed to anti-spike CD8.

This clonotype was observed at least ten times. Its specificity is not known. TCRdb called the 5' RACE reads again in MiXCR, with one record for every CDR3 protein. The profile covers approximately 77,000 distinct CDR3 sequences, with less than 5.5% appearing a single time and about 7% taken by the ten largest. Germline V gives CDR1 SGHVS, CDR2 FNYEAQ. V lost 5 bases to trimming and J lost 6 bases; unmatched junction nucleotides: 3. This CDR3 has 13 residues. The specimen comprised whole blood, sampled at baseline. The sequence was collected from an adult who was a healthcare worker with PCR-confirmed SARS-CoV-2 infection or an uninfected control (not recorded which). V usage is TRBV7-6 and J usage is TRBJ2-1, with 8 bases identical to TRBD2. This CDR3 reads CASSPGGINEQFF. CDR3 in DNA: TGTGCCAGCAGCCCGGGAGGGATCAATGAGCAGTTCTTC.